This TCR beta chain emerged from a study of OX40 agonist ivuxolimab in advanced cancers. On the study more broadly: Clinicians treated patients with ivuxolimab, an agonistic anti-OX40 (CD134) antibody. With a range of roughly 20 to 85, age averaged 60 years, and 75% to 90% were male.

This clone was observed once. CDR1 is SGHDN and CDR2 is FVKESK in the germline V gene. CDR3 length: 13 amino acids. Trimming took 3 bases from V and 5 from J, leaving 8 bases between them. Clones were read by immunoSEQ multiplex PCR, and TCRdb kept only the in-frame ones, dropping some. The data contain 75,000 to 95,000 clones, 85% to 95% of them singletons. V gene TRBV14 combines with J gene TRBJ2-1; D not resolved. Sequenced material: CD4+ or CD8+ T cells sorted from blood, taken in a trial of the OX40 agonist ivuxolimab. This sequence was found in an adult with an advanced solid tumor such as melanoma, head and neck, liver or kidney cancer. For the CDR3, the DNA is TGTGCCAGCAGCCAGGTTAGCCACAATGAGCAGTTCTTC. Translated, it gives CASSQVSHNEQFF.